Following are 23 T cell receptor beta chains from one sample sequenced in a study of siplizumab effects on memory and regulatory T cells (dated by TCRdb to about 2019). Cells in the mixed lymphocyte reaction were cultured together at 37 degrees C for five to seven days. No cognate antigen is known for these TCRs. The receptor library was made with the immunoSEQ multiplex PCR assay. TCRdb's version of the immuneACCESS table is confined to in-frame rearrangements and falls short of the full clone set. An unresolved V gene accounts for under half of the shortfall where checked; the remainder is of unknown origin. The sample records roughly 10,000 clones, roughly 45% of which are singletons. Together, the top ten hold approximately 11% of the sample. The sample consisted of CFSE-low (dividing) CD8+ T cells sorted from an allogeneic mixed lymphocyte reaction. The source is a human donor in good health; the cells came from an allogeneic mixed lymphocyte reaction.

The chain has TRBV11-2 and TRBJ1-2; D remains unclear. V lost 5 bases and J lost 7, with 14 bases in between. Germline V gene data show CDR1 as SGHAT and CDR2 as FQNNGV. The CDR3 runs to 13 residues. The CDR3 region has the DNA TGTGCCAGCAGCAGGCTGAGGGAACGTGGCTACACCTTC. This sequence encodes CASSRLRERGYTF. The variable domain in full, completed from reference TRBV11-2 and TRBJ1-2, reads EAGVAQSPRYKIIEKRQSVAFWCNPISGHATLYWYQQILGQGPKLLIQFQNNGVVDDSQLPKDRFSAERLKGVDSTLKIQPAKLEDSAVYLCASSRLRERGYTFGSGTRLTVV.

Written as DNA, the CDR3 is TGTGCCAGCAGCGTCTCGCCAGGGGCGATGGGGACCGGGGAGCTGTTTTTT. This gives the protein CASSVSPGAMGTGELFF. The genes are TRBV9 and TRBJ2-2, with D perhaps matching TRBD1 (6 bases). The germline gives CDR1 SGDLS, CDR2 YYNGEE. There are 17 residues in the CDR3. The V and J ends lost 2 bases and 5 bases respectively, with 19 bases between them.

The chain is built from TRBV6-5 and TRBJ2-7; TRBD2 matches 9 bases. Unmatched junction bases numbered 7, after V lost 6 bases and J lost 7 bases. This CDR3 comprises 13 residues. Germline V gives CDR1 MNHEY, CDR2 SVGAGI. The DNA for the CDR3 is TGTGCCAGCAGCCAAAGCGGGGGGAGGGAGCAGTACTTC. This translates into CASSQSGGREQYF.

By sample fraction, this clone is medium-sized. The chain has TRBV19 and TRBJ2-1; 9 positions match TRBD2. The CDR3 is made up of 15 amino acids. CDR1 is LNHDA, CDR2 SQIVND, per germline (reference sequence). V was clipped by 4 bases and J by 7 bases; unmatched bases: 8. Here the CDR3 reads CASSKAGGPLNEQFF. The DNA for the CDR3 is TGTGCCAGTAGTAAAGCGGGGGGCCCCCTGAATGAGCAGTTCTTC.

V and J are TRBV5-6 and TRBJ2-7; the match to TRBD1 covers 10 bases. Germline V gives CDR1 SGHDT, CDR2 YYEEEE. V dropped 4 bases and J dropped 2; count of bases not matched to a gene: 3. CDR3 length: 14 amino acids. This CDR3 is CASSAGQGAYEQYF. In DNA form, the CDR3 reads TGTGCCAGCAGCGCCGGACAGGGGGCCTACGAGCAGTACTTC.

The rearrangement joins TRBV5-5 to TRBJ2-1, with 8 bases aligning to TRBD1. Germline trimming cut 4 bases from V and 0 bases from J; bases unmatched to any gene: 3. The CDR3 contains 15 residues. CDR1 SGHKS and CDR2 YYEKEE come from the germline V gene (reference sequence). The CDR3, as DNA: TGTGCCAGCAGCGGGGACAGGAGCTCCTACAATGAGCAGTTCTTC. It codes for CASSGDRSSYNEQFF.

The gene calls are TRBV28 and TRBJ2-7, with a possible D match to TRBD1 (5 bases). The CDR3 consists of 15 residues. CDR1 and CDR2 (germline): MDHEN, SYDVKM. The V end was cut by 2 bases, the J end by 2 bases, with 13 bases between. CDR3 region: CASSLRAGLTYEQYF. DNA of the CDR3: TGTGCCAGCAGTTTACGCGCAGGGTTAACCTACGAGCAGTACTTC.

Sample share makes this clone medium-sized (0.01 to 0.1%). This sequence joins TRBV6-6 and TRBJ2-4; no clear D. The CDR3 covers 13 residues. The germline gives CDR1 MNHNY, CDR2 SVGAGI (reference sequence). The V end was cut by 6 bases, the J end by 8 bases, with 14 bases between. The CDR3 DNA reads TGTGCCAGCAGCGACACTGGAGAGGACATTCAGTACTTC. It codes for CASSDTGEDIQYF.

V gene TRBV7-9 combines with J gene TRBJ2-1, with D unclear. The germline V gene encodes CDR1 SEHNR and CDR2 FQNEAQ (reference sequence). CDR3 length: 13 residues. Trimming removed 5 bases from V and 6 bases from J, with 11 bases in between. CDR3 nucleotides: TGTGCCAGCAGCCCCCCCGGCGGCAATGAGCAGTTCTTC. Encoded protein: CASSPPGGNEQFF.

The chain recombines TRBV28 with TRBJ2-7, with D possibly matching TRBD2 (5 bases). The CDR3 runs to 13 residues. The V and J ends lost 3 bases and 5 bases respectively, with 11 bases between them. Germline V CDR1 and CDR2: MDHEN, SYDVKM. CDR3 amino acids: CASSFGLVNEQYF. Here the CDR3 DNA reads TGTGCCAGCAGTTTCGGACTGGTCAACGAGCAGTACTTC.

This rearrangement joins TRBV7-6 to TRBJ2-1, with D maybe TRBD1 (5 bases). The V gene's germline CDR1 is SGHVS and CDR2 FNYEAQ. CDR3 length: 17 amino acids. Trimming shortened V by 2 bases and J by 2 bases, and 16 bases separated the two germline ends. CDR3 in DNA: TGTGCCAGCAGCTTAAACCCCTACGGACAACCCTACAATGAGCAGTTCTTC. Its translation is CASSLNPYGQPYNEQFF. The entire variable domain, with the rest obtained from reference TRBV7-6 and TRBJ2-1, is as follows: GAGVSQSPRYKVTKRGQDVALRCDPISGHVSLYWYRQALGQGPEFLTYFNYEAQQDKSGLPNDRFSAERPEGSISTLTIQRTEQRDSAMYRCASSLNPYGQPYNEQFFGPGTRLTVL.

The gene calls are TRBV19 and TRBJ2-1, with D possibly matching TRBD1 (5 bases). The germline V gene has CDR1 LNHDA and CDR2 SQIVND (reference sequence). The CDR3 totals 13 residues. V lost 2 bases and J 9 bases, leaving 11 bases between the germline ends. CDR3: CASSIQGAGEQFF. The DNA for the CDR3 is TGTGCCAGTAGTATACAAGGGGCAGGTGAGCAGTTCTTC.

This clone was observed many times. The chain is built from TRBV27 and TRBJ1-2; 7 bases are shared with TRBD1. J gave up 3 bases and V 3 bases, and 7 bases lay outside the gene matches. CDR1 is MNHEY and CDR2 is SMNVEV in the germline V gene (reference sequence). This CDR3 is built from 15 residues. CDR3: CASSLGGDSHYGYTF. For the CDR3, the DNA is TGTGCCAGCAGTTTGGGAGGGGACAGCCACTATGGCTACACCTTC.

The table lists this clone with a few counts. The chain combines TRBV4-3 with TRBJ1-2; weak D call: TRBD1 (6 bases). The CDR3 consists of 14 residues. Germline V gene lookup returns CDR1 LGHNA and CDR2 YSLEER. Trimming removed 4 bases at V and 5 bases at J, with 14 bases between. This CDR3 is CASSRRQASYGYTF. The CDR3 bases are TGCGCCAGCAGCCGTCGACAGGCTTCTTATGGCTACACCTTC.

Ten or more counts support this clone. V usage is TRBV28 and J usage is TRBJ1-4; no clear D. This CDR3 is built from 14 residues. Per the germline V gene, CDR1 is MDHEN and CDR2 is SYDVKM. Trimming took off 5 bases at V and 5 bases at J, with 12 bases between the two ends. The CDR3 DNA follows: TGTGCCAGCAGTCCCCAGAATTACAATGAAAAACTGTTTTTT. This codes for CASSPQNYNEKLFF.

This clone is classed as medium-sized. For the CDR3, the DNA is TGTGCCAGCAGTTTATCGTTCGGGACTAACACTGAAGCTTTCTTT. It encodes CASSLSFGTNTEAFF. V is TRBV27 and J is TRBJ1-1; perhaps TRBD1 as D (5 bases). Trimming left V 0 bases short and J 2 bases short, with 10 bases between. The CDR3 is 15 residues long. Per germline, CDR1 MNHEY and CDR2 SMNVEV (reference sequence).

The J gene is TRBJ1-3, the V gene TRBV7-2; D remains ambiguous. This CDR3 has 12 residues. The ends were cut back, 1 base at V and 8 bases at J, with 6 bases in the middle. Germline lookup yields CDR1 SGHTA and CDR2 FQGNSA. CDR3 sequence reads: CASSLGVDTIYF. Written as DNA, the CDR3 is TGTGCCAGCAGCTTAGGGGTGGACACCATATATTTT.

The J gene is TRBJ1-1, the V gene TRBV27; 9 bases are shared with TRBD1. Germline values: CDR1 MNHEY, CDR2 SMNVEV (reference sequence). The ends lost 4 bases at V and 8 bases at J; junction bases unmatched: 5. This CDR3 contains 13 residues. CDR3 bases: TGTGCCAGCAGTTACAGGGGGCTGGCCGAAGCTTTCTTT. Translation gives CASSYRGLAEAFF.

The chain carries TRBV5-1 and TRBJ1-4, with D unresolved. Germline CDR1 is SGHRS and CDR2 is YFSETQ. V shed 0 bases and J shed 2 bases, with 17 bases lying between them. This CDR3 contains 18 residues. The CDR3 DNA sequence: TGCGCCAGCAGCTTGGCCGCCAGCCCTGTACGGACTAATGAAAAACTGTTTTTT. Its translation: CASSLAASPVRTNEKLFF.

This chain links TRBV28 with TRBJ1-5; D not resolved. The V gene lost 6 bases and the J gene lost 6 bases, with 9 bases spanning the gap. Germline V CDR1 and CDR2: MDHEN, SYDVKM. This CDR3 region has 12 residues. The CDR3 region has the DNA TGTGCCAGCAGCCCAAACCTTCAGCCCCAGCATTTT. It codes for CASSPNLQPQHF.

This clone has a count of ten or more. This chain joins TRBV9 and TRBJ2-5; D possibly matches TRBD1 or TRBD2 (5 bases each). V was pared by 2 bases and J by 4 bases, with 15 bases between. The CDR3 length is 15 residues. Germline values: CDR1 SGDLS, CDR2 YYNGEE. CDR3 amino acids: CASSVSGTGLETQYF. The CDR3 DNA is TGTGCCAGCAGCGTCTCGGGGACGGGATTAGAGACCCAGTACTTC.

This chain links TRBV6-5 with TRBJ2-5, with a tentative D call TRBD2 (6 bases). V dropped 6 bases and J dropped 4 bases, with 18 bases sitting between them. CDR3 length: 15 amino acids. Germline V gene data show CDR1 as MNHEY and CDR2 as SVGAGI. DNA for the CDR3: TGTGCCAGCAGGATGGAGTGGGGGGACGGAGAGACCCAGTACTTC. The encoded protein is CASRMEWGDGETQYF.

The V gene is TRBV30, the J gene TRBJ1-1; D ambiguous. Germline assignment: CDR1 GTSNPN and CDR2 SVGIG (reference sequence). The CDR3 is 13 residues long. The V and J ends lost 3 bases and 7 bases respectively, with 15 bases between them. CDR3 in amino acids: CAWRSRLAGEAFF. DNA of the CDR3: TGTGCCTGGAGATCGAGGTTGGCCGGTGAAGCTTTCTTT. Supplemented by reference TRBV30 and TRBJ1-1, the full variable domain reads SQTIHQWPATLVQPVGSPLSLECTVEGTSNPNLYWYRQAAGRGLQLLFYSVGIGQISSEVPQNLSASRPQDRQFILSSKKLLLSDSGFYLCAWRSRLAGEAFFGQGTRLTVV.